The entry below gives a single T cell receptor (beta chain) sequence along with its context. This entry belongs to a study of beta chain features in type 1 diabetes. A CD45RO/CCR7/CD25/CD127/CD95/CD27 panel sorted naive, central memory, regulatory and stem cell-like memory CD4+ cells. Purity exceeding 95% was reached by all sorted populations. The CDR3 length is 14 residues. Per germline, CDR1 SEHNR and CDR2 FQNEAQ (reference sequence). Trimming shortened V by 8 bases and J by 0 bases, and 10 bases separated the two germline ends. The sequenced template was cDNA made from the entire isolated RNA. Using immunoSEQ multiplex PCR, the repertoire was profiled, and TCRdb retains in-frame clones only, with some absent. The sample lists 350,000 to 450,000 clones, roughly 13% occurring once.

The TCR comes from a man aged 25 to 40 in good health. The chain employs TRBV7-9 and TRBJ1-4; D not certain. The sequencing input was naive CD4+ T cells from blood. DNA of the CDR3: TGTGCCAGCCCATCAGGAGCAACTAATGAAAAACTGTTTTTT. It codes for CASPSGATNEKLFF.